This T cell receptor beta chain was retrieved from a study of Ad26.COV2.S vaccination and SARS-CoV-2 variants. Regarding the study as a whole: The analyses of TCR breadth and depth may have understated the size of total T cell responses. Vaccinees reportedly had broad spike-specific CD8+ and CD4+ T cell responses. Researchers reported similar non-spike TCR breadth in vaccine and placebo recipients.

This clone was detected once. Its antigen is currently unknown. As for treatment: roughly 19 received Ad26.COV2.S at low or high dose, single or two shots; several received placebo; per-sample allocation not given. Sampling occurred on day 63 after the first vaccine or placebo injection. An adult of 18-55 years in Boston served as donor. Only in-frame clones appear in the TCRdb table, and some are missing; sequencing was by immunoSEQ multiplex PCR. This table has a few hundred thousand clones, 70% to 90% appearing once. Between the trimmed V and J ends, which lost 0 bases and 6 bases, there was a span of 3 bases. The length of the CDR3 is 11 residues. Per germline, CDR1 SEHNR and CDR2 FQNEAQ (reference sequence).

This clonotype was obtained from a person aged 18-60 years who received the Ad26.COV2.S COVID-19 vaccine or a placebo. The material sequenced was peripheral blood, taken in a trial of Ad26.COV2.S vaccine versus placebo. The genes are TRBV7-9 and TRBJ2-7; D remains ambiguous. CDR3 protein: CASSLAGEQYV. CDR3 nucleotides: TGTGCCAGCAGCTTAGCGGGCGAGCAGTACGTC.